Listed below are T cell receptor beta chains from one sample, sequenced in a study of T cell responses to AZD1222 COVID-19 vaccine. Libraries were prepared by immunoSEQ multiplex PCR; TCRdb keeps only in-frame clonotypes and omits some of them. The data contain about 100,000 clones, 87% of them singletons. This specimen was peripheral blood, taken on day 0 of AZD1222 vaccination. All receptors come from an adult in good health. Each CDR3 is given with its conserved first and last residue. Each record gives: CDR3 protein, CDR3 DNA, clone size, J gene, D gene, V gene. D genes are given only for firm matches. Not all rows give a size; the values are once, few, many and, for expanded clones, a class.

CASSHRQGANEKLFF,TGTGCCAGCAGCCACCGACAGGGGGCAAATGAAAAACTGTTTTTT,.,TRBJ1-4,TRBD1,TRBV3-1/TRBV3-2
CASSPAQDTEAFF,TGTGCCAGCTCACCCGCTCAAGACACTGAAGCTTTCTTT,.,TRBJ1-1,.,TRBV18
CASSGQGSGSPLHF,TGTGCCAGCAGCGGACAGGGGAGCGGTTCACCCCTCCACTTT,.,TRBJ1-6,TRBD1,TRBV7-9
CATWTRGRWTEAFF,TGTGCCACCTGGACGAGAGGGAGGTGGACTGAAGCTTTCTTT,.,TRBJ1-1,.,TRBV6-5
CASSVGGLAGNEQFF,TGTGCCAGCAGCGTAGGCGGACTAGCGGGCAATGAGCAGTTCTTC,once,TRBJ2-1,TRBD2,TRBV9
CASSTGTASTEAFF,TGTGCCAGCAGCACCGGGACAGCTTCCACTGAAGCTTTCTTT,.,TRBJ1-1,TRBD1,TRBV6-5
CASSVGEAFF,TGTGCCAGCAGTGTGGGAGAAGCTTTCTTT,.,TRBJ1-1,.,TRBV2
CASGGTLEETQYF,TGTGCCAGTGGGGGGACATTAGAAGAGACCCAGTACTTC,few,TRBJ2-5,.,TRBV19
CASSQGDRASGPQHF,TGCGCCAGCAGCCAAGGGGACAGGGCCTCGGGGCCCCAGCATTTT,.,TRBJ1-5,TRBD1,TRBV4-1
CASSLVGLASTYEQYF,TGTGCCAGCAGCTTAGTAGGACTAGCGTCTACCTACGAGCAGTACTTC,.,TRBJ2-7,TRBD2,TRBV11-3
CASSLQTGWQPQHF,TGTGCCAGCAGTTTACAAACAGGGTGGCAGCCCCAGCATTTT,.,TRBJ1-5,.,TRBV6-5
CASSLTVGGVTEAFF,TGTGCCAGCAGCTTAACGGTAGGGGGTGTCACTGAAGCTTTCTTT,.,TRBJ1-1,.,TRBV7-2
CASSTQGARDGYTF,TGTGCCAGTAGTACCCAGGGGGCGCGAGATGGCTACACCTTC,.,TRBJ1-2,TRBD1,TRBV19
CASSLGGPGGRLFF,TGTGCCAGCAGCTTAGGAGGCCCGGGCGGGAGACTGTTTTTT,.,TRBJ1-4,.,TRBV7-9
CSVSVSSYEQYF,TGCAGCGTTTCTGTGAGCTCCTACGAGCAGTACTTC,.,TRBJ2-7,.,TRBV29-1
CASGREPSGTGNDEQYF,TGCGCCAGCGGCCGGGAACCCTCTGGGACAGGGAACGACGAGCAGTACTTC,.,TRBJ2-7,TRBD1,TRBV5-1
CAISESPGYEQYF,TGTGCCATCAGTGAGTCTCCCGGTTACGAGCAGTACTTC,.,TRBJ2-7,.,TRBV10-3
CASSPTGSSYEQYF,TGTGCCAGCAGCCCGACCGGGTCCTCCTACGAGCAGTACTTC,.,TRBJ2-7,.,TRBV7-2
CSARLSYEQYF,TGCAGTGCTAGACTTTCCTACGAGCAGTACTTC,.,TRBJ2-7,.,TRBV20-1
CATSRDYDSGNTIYF,TGTGCCACCAGCAGAGATTACGACTCTGGAAACACCATATATTTT,.,TRBJ1-3,.,TRBV15
CASSEPGNGQPQHF,TGCGCCAGCAGTGAACCAGGGAATGGGCAGCCCCAGCATTTT,.,TRBJ1-5,.,TRBV10-2
CASSQESRRGGEQFF,TGCGCCAGCAGCCAAGAATCCCGACGCGGAGGTGAGCAGTTCTTC,.,TRBJ2-1,.,TRBV4-1
CASSLAFGNEQFF,TGTGCCAGCAGCTTAGCGTTCGGCAATGAGCAGTTCTTC,.,TRBJ2-1,.,TRBV7-2
CASSYNTDRVGEKLFF,TGTGCCAGCAGTTACAACACGGACAGGGTCGGCGAAAAACTGTTTTTT,once,TRBJ1-4,TRBD1,TRBV6-5
CASSLSYRGQVSPLHF,TGCGCCAGCAGCCTATCCTACAGGGGGCAGGTTTCACCCCTCCACTTT,.,TRBJ1-6,TRBD1,TRBV4-1
CASSPEETQYF,TGCGCCAGCAGCCCCGAAGAGACCCAGTACTTC,.,TRBJ2-5,.,TRBV5-1
CASSWTGDNEKLFF,TGTGCCAGCAGCTGGACAGGGGATAATGAAAAACTGTTTTTT,.,TRBJ1-4,TRBD1,TRBV11-3
CASSLNRGDTEAFF,TGTGCCAGCAGTTTGAACAGGGGAGACACTGAAGCTTTCTTT,.,TRBJ1-1,TRBD1,TRBV27
CASSHIGQLQETQYF,TGTGCCAGCAGCCATATAGGACAGCTCCAAGAGACCCAGTACTTC,once,TRBJ2-5,.,TRBV3-1/TRBV3-2
CASSPPDRVYEQYF,TGTGCCAGCAGTCCGCCGGACAGGGTCTACGAGCAGTACTTC,.,TRBJ2-7,TRBD1,TRBV7-9
CASSYSSEPGGAFF,TGTGCCAGCAGTTACTCGTCAGAGCCCGGGGGGGCTTTCTTT,.,TRBJ1-1,.,TRBV6-5
CASSGGQGGYEQYF,TGCGCCAGCAGCGGGGGACAGGGAGGCTACGAGCAGTACTTC,.,TRBJ2-7,TRBD1,TRBV5-1
CASSVGSSFNEQFF,TGTGCCAGCAGCGTGGGGTCTTCGTTCAATGAGCAGTTCTTC,.,TRBJ2-1,.,TRBV9
CSARDQETQYF,TGCAGTGCTAGAGATCAAGAGACCCAGTACTTC,medium-sized,TRBJ2-5,.,TRBV20-1
CASSQDSGTRQPQHF,TGCGCCAGCAGCCAAGATTCGGGGACACGGCAGCCCCAGCATTTT,.,TRBJ1-5,.,TRBV4-1
CASSLGTGLSPLHF,TGTGCCAGCAGCCTGGGGACGGGTTTATCACCCCTCCACTTT,.,TRBJ1-6,.,TRBV7-8
CASSKVWARGSYEQYF,.,.,TRBJ2-7,.,TRBV21-1
CASSLQADLRTDTQYF,TGTGCCAGCAGCCTGCAAGCGGATCTTCGCACAGATACGCAGTATTTT,.,TRBJ2-3,.,TRBV7-3
CASSLLGYNEQFF,TGCGCCAGCAGCCTTCTTGGGTACAATGAGCAGTTCTTC,.,TRBJ2-1,.,TRBV4-1
CASRLAWGGHATVDTIYF,TGTGCAAGTCGCTTAGCGTGGGGGGGGCACGCCACGGTAGACACCATATATTTT,.,TRBJ1-3,.,TRBV12-2
CASSLTWNSEAFF,TGTGCCAGCAGCTTAACATGGAACAGTGAAGCTTTCTTT,.,TRBJ1-1,.,TRBV7-6
CASSRIGPTSNSPLHF,TGTGCCAGCAGCCGAATAGGCCCCACTAGCAATTCACCCCTCCACTTT,.,TRBJ1-6,.,TRBV3-1/TRBV3-2
CASSRRDNNDGYTF,TGTGCCAGTAGTCGGCGGGACAACAATGATGGCTACACCTTC,.,TRBJ1-2,.,TRBV19
CASSSQGHTEAFF,TGTGCCAGCAGTTCACAGGGTCACACTGAAGCTTTCTTT,.,TRBJ1-1,.,TRBV7-3
CASSPQTGSGEKLFF,TGTGCCAGTAGCCCCCAGACAGGGTCTGGCGAAAAACTGTTTTTT,.,TRBJ1-4,TRBD1,TRBV19
CASSLIPSGRWDEQFF,TGTGCCAGCAGCTTAATCCCGAGCGGGAGGTGGGATGAGCAGTTCTTC,.,TRBJ2-1,TRBD2,TRBV7-3
CASSVRIYGYTF,TGTGCCAGCAGCGTCCGAATATATGGCTACACCTTC,.,TRBJ1-2,.,TRBV5-6
CASREPGTYGYTF,TGTGCCAGCAGAGAGCCTGGGACCTATGGCTACACCTTC,.,TRBJ1-2,.,TRBV6-5
CASSVNSGGWSYEQYF,TGTGCCAGCAGCGTTAATAGCGGGGGTTGGTCCTACGAGCAGTACTTC,.,TRBJ2-7,TRBD2,TRBV7-9